The source of this TCR beta chain is a study of T cell responses to AZD1222 COVID-19 vaccine. Findings and caveats of the study: Donors were chiefly white British, with a greater number of females, and clonal diversity was perhaps underestimated. Unmutated regions of variants are reportedly targeted by nearly half of spike-specific TCRs.

The CDR3 extends over 13 amino acids. Germline assignment: CDR1 LNHDA and CDR2 SQIVND (reference sequence). Trimming cost V 2 bases and J 1 base, with 5 bases left between them. Method: immunoSEQ multiplex PCR; TCRdb's copy keeps in-frame clones and lacks some. This sample yields just under 90,000 clones, of which 80% to 90% are seen a single time; over 9% belongs to the top ten. This clone was seen a handful of times. Its antigen remains unidentified. The V and J genes are TRBV19 and TRBJ1-2; D ambiguous. This sequence was found in an adult in good health. The specimen comprised peripheral blood, sampled on day 0 of MenACWY control vaccination. The CDR3 protein is CASSINFNYGYTF. In DNA form, the CDR3 reads TGTGCCAGTAGTATAAATTTTAACTATGGCTACACCTTC.